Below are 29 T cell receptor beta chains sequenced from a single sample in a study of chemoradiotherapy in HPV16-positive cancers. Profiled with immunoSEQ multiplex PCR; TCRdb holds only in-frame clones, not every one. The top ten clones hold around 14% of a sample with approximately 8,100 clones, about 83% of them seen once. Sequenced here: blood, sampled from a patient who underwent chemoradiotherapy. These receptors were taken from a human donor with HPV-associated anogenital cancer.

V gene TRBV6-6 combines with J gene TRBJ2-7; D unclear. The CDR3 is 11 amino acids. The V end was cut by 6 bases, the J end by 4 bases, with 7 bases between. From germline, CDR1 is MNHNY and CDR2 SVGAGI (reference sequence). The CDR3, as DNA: TGTGCCAGCAGCGCGAATTACGAGCAGTACTTC. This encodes CASSANYEQYF.

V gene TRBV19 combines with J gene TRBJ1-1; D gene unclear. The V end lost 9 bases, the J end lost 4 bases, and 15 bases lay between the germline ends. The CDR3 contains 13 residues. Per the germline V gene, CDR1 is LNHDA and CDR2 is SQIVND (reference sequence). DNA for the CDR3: TGTGCCAGCTTAACCCCCCGTGGCACTGAAGCTTTCTTT. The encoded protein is CASLTPRGTEAFF.

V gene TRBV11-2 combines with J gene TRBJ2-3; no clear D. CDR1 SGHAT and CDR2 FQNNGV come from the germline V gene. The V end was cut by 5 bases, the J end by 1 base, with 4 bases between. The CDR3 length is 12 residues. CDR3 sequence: CASSGGTDTQYF. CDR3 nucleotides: TGTGCCAGCAGCGGCGGCACAGATACGCAGTATTTT. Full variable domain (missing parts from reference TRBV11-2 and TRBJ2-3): EAGVAQSPRYKIIEKRQSVAFWCNPISGHATLYWYQQILGQGPKLLIQFQNNGVVDDSQLPKDRFSAERLKGVDSTLKIQPAKLEDSAVYLCASSGGTDTQYFGPGTRLTVL.

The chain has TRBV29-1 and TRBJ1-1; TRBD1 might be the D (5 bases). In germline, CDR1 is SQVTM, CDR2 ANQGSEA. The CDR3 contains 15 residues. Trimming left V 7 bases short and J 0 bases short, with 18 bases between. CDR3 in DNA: TGCAGCGCCGAGCTCCCGGGCAGGGTGAACACTGAAGCTTTCTTT. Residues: CSAELPGRVNTEAFF.

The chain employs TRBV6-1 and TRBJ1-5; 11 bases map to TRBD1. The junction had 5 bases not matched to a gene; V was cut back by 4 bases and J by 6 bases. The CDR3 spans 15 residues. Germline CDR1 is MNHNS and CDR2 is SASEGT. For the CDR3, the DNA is TGTGCCAGCAGTGGGGACAGGGGGTTCAGTCAGCCCCAGCATTTT. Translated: CASSGDRGFSQPQHF.

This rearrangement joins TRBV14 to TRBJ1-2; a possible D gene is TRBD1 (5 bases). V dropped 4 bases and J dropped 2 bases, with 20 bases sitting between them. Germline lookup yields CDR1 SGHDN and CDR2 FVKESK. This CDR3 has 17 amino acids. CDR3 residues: CASSPGQGPGLNYGYTF. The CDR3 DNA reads TGTGCCAGCAGCCCAGGGCAGGGTCCTGGTCTGAACTATGGCTACACCTTC.

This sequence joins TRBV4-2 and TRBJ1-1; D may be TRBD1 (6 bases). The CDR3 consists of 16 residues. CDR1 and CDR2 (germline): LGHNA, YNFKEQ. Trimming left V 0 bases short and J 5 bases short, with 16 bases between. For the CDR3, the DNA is TGTGCCAGCAGCCAAGATAAGGGGGGCCTTAGAACTGAAGCTTTCTTT. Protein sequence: CASSQDKGGLRTEAFF.

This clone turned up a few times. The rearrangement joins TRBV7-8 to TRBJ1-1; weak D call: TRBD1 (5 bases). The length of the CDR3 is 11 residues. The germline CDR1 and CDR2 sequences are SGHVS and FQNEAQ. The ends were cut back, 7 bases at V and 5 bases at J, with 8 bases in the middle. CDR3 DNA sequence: TGTGCCAGCACCTGGGGGACTGAAGCTTTCTTT. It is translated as CASTWGTEAFF.

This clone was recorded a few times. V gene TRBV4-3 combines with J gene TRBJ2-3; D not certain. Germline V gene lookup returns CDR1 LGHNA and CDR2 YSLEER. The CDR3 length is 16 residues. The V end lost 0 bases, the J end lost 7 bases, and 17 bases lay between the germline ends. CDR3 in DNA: TGCGCCAGCAGCCAAGATTTAAAGGACCCTCATTATACGCAGTATTTT. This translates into CASSQDLKDPHYTQYF.

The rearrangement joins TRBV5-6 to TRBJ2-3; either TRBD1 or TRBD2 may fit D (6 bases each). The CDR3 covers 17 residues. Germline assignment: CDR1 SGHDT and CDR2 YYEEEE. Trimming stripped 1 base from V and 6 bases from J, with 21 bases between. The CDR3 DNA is TGTGCCAGCAGCTTGCCACATCCGGGGGCGGCGTCGGATACGCAGTATTTT. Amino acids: CASSLPHPGAASDTQYF.

Here the CDR3 DNA reads TGTGCCAGCAGTCGAGGGAGCTCCTACGAGCAGTACGTC. Translating gives CASSRGSSYEQYV. The V call is TRBV6-1, the J call TRBJ2-7, with D possibly TRBD2 on 5 matching bases. Germline V gene lookup returns CDR1 MNHNS and CDR2 SASEGT. The V end was cut by 5 bases, the J end by 0 bases, with 8 bases between. The CDR3 totals 13 residues.

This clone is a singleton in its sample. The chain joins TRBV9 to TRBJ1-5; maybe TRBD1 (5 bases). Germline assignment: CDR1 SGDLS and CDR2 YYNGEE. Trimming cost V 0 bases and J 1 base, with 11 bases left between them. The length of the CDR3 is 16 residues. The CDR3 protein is CASSVEGPLSNQPQHF. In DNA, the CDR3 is TGTGCCAGCAGCGTAGAGGGGCCCTTAAGCAATCAGCCCCAGCATTTT.

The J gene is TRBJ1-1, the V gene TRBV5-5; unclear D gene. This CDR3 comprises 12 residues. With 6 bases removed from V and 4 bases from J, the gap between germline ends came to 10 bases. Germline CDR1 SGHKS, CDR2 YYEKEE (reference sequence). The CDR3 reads CASTGSGTEAFF. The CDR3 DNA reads TGTGCCAGCACCGGTAGTGGCACTGAAGCTTTCTTT.

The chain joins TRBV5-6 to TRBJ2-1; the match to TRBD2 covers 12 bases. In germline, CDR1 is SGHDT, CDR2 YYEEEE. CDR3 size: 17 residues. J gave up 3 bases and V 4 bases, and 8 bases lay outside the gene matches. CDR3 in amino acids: CASSTRLAGAIYNEQFF. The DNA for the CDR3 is TGTGCCAGCAGCACCCGACTAGCGGGGGCCATCTACAATGAGCAGTTCTTC.

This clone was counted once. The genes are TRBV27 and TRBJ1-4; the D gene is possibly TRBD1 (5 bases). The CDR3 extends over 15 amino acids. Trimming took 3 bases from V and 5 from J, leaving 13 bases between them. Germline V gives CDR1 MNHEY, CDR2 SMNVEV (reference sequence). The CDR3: CASSFSGAGNEKLFF. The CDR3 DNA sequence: TGTGCCAGCAGTTTCTCCGGGGCTGGAAATGAAAAACTGTTTTTT.

CDR3: CASSRDPDTQYF. CDR3 nucleotides: TGTGCCAGCAGCCGGGACCCCGATACGCAGTATTTT. The rearrangement links TRBV5-8 to TRBJ2-3, with D perhaps given as TRBD1 or TRBD2 (5 bases each). Germline V gene sequence: CDR1 SGHTS, CDR2 YDEGEE. V dropped 4 bases and J dropped 6 bases, with 9 bases sitting between them. The CDR3 has 12 amino acids.

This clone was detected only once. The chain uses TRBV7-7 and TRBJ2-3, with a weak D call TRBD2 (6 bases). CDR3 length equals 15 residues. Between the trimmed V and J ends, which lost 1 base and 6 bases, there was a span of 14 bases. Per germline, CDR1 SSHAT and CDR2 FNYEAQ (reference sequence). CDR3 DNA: TGTGCCAGCAGCTTAGAGGGCTCCGCGGGGGATACGCAGTATTTT. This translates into CASSLEGSAGDTQYF.

CDR3 sequence (DNA): TGTGCCAGCAGCTTAGTACCGGTCGCGTGGGGCTACACCTTC. The encoded protein is CASSLVPVAWGYTF. This chain links TRBV7-2 with TRBJ1-2, with unresolved D. The germline gives CDR1 SGHTA, CDR2 FQGNSA. The CDR3 length is 14 residues. Between the trimmed V and J ends, which lost 1 base and 8 bases, there was a span of 14 bases.

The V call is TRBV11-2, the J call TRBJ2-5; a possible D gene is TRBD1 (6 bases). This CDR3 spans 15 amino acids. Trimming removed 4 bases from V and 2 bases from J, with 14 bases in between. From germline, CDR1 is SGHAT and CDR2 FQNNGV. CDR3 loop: CASSSVQGTQETQYF. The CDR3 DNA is TGTGCCAGCAGCTCGGTACAGGGCACTCAAGAGACCCAGTACTTC.

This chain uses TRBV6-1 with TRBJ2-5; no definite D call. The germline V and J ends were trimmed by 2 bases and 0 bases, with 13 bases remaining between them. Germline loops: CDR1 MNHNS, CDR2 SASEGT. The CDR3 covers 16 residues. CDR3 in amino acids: CASSELLGIHQETQYF. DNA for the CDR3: TGTGCCAGCAGTGAACTTTTAGGGATTCACCAAGAGACCCAGTACTTC.

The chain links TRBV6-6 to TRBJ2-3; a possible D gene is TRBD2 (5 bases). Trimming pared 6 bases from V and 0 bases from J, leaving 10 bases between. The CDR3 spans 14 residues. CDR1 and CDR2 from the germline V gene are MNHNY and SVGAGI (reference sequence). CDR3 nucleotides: TGTGCCAGCAGGCTCCCGGGAAGCACAGATACGCAGTATTTT. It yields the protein CASRLPGSTDTQYF.

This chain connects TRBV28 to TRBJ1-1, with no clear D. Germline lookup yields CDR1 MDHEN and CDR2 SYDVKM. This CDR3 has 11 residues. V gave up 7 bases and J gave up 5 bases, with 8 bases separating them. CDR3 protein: CASIGVTEAFF. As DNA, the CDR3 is TGTGCCAGCATTGGGGTTACTGAAGCTTTCTTT.

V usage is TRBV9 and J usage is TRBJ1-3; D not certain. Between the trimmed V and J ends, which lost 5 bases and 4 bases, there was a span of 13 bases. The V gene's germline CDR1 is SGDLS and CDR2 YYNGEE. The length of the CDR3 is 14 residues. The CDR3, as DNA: TGTGCCAGCAGTGGACCGGACGGAGGAAACACCATATATTTT. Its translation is CASSGPDGGNTIYF.

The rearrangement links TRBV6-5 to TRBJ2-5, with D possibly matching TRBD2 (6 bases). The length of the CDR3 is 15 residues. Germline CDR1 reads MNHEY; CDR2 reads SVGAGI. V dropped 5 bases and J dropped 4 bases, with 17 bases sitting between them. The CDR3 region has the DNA TGTGCCAGCAGTAACCGACGGGGAGGCAGAGAGACCCAGTACTTC. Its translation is CASSNRRGGRETQYF.

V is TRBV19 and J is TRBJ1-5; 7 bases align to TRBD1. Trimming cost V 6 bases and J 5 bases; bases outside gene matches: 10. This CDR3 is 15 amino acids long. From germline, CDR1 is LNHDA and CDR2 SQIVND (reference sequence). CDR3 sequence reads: CASSSRQGPYQPQHF. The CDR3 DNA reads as TGTGCCAGTAGCTCCCGACAGGGACCATATCAGCCCCAGCATTTT. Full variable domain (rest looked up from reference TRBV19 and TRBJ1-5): DGGITQSPKYLFRKEGQNVTLSCEQNLNHDAMYWYRQDPGQGLRLIYYSQIVNDFQKGDIAEGYSVSREKKESFPLTVTSAQKNPTAFYLCASSSRQGPYQPQHFGDGTRLSIL.

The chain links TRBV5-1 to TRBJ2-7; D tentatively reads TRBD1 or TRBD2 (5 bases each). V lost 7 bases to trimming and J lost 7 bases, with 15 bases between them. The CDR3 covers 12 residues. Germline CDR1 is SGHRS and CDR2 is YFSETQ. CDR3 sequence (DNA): TGCGCCAGCGGGGAGCCAGAGGGGGAGCAGTACTTC. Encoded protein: CASGEPEGEQYF.

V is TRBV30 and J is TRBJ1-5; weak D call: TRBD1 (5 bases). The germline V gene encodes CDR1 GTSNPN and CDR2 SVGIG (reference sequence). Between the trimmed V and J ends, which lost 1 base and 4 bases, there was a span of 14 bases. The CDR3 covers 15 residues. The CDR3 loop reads CAWSGRGRLNQPQHF. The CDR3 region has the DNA TGTGCCTGGAGTGGCCGGGGCCGTCTTAATCAGCCCCAGCATTTT.

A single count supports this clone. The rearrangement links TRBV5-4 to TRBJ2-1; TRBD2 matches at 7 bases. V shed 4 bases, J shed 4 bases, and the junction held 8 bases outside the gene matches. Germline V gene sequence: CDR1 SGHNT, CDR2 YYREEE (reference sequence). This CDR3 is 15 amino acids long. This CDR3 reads CASSPSGALYNEQFF. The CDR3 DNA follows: TGTGCCAGCAGCCCGAGCGGGGCCCTTTACAATGAGCAGTTCTTC.

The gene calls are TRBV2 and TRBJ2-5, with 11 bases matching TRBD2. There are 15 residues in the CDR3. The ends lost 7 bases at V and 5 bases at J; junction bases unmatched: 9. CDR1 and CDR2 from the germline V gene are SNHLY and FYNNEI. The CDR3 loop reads CASKGASGGSETQYF. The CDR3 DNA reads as TGTGCCAGCAAAGGGGCTAGCGGGGGGTCGGAGACCCAGTACTTC.